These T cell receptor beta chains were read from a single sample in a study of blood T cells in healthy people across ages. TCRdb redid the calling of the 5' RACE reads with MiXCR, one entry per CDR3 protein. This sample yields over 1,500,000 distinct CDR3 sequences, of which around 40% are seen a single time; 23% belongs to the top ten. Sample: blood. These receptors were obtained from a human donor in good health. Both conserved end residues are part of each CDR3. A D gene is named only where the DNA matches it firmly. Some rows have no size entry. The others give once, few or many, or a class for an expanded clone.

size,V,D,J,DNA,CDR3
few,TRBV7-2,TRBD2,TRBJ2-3,TGTGCCAGCAGCTTAGATCGGGGGGTTATCGGTACAGATACGCAGTATTTT,CASSLDRGVIGTDTQYF
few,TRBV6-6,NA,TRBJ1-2,TGTGCCAGCAGTTTATACCGCTATGGCTACACCTTC,CASSLYRYGYTF
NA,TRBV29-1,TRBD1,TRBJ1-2,TGCTGCGTCGGACAGGGGGCACCTTATGGCTACACCTTC,CCVGQGAPYGYTF
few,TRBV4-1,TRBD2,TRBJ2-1,TGCGCCAGCACCCTAGCGGGGGGGCTGAATGAGCAGTTCTTC,CASTLAGGLNEQFF
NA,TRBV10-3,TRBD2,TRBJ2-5,TGTGTCATCAGTGAAGAGCGGGGGAGGGAGACCCAGTACTTC,CVISEERGRETQYF
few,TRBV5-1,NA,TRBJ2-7,TGCGCCAGCAGCTTTAGTTCGAACCCAGGGGCGAGGCCCTACGAGCAGTACTTC,CASSFSSNPGARPYEQYF
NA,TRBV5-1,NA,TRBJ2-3,TGCTCCAGCAGCTTGGCCGGGGCCCCAAGCACAGATACGCAGTATTTT,CSSSLAGAPSTDTQYF
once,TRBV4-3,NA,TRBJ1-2,TGCGCCAGCAGCCAAGATACCCGGAGTCGATCATATGGCTACACCTTC,CASSQDTRSRSYGYTF
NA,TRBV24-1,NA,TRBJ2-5,TGTGCCACCAGTGATTTGCAAGGTCGGCAGTACTTC,CATSDLQGRQYF
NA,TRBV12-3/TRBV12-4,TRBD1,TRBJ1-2,TGTGCCAGCAGCCCCCGCGGGACAGTATATGGCTACACCTTC,CASSPRGTVYGYTF
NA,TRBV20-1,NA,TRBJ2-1,TGCAGTGCTAGAGAAACACTGGTCGATTCCTACGAGCAGTTCTTC,CSARETLVDSYEQFF
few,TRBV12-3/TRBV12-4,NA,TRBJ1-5,TGTGCCAGCAGCCGAGGCTCAGGGAGCGTTAGCAATCAGCCCCAGCATTTT,CASSRGSGSVSNQPQHF
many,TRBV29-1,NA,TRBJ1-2,TGCAGCGTCCGCATCGGGCATGGCTACACCTTC,CSVRIGHGYTF
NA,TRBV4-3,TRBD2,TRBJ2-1,TGCGCCAGCAGCCAAGATAAGTCGGGGGGTATCGATGAGCAGTTCTTC,CASSQDKSGGIDEQFF
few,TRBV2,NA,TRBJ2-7,TGTGCCAGCAGTGAAATAGCCCCGGGGCCCTACGAGCAGTACTTC,CASSEIAPGPYEQYF
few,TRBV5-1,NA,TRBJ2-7,TGCGCCAGCAGTTTTGGACGGCGGTCCTACGAGCAGTACTTC,CASSFGRRSYEQYF
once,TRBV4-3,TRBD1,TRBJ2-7,TGCGCCAGCAGCCAAGAGTTCGTGGACAGGGGGCCACAGTACTTC,CASSQEFVDRGPQYF
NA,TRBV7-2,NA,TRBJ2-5,TGTGCCAGCAGCTTAGCGCCGTCTAGTCAAGAGACCCAGTACTTC,CASSLAPSSQETQYF
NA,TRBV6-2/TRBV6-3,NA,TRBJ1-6,TGTGCCAGCACTACAGGGTATAATTCACCCCTCCACTTT,CASTTGYNSPLHF
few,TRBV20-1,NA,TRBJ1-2,TGCAGTGCTAGTATAGCTACGGGTTCCTATGGCTACACCTTC,CSASIATGSYGYTF
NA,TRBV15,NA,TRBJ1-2,TGTGCCACCAGCAGAGGCGACGGGTTAGATGGCTACACCTTC,CATSRGDGLDGYTF
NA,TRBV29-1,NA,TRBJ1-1,TGCAGCGTCAAGGAGACTGAAGCTTTCTTT,CSVKETEAFF
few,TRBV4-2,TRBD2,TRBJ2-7,TGTGCCAGCAGCCAGGGGGGGAAGCGGGAATTTACCTACGAGCAGTACTTC,CASSQGGKREFTYEQYF
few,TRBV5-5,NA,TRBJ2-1,TGTGCCAGCAGCTTGGCAGGTTCCAATCTGATCGATGAGCAGTTCTTC,CASSLAGSNLIDEQFF
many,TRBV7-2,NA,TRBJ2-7,TGTGCCAGCAGCTTGGAGGGGGCGCGCCCCTACGAGCAGTACTTC,CASSLEGARPYEQYF
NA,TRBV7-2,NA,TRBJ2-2,TGCGCCAGCAGCTTAGTGACGGGAAACCCCACCGGGGAGCTGTTTTTT,CASSLVTGNPTGELFF
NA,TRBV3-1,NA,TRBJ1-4,TGTGCCAGCAGCCAAGAACCGGGACAACATGAAAAACTGTTTTTT,CASSQEPGQHEKLFF
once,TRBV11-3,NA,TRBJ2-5,TGTGCCAGCAGCCCCCATCGGTCGATGGAGACCCAGTACTTC,CASSPHRSMETQYF
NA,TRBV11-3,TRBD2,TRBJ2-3,TGTGCCAGCAGCTTGTCTAGCGGGGGTGGGCATACGCAGTATTTT,CASSLSSGGGHTQYF
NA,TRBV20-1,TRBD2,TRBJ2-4,TGCAGTGCTAGAGCCTACCCCAGTAGCGGGACCGAAGCCAAAAACATTCAGTACTTC,CSARAYPSSGTEAKNIQYF
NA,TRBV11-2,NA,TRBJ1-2,TGTGCCAGCAGCTATACCACAGGGTACAACTATGGCTACACCTTC,CASSYTTGYNYGYTF
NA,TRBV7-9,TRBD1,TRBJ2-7,TGTGCCAGCAGCTCGCTCAATTGGGACAGGGGATACAATGAGCAGTACTTC,CASSSLNWDRGYNEQYF
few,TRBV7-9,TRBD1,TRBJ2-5,TGTGCCAGCAGCCCCCGGGACAGGGGGCGCGAGTTTTGGGAGACCCAGTACTTC,CASSPRDRGREFWETQYF
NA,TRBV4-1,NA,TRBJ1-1,TGCGCCAGCAGCCAAGTGAGAGGCGTCACTGAAGCTTTCTTT,CASSQVRGVTEAFF
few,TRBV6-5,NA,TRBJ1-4,TGTGCCAGCAGTTACTCAGGGAGCGGGAAACTGTTTTTT,CASSYSGSGKLFF
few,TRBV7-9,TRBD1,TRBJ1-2,TGTGCCAGCAGCTCCGACAGGGGACGAGCTAACTATGGCTACACCTTC,CASSSDRGRANYGYTF
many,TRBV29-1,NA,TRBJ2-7,TGCAGCGTTGCTCGGGCCAGCCACTACGAGCAGTACTTC,CSVARASHYEQYF
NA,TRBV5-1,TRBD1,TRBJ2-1,TGCGCCAGCAGCTGGGACAGGCCGCAAGGTACGAATGAGCAGTTCTTC,CASSWDRPQGTNEQFF
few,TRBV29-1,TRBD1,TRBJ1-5,TGCAGCGTCCTCACCGGGACAGGGCCCTACAATCAGCCCCAGCATTTT,CSVLTGTGPYNQPQHF
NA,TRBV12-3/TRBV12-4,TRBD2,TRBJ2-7,TGTGCCAGCAGTTTAGTATTAGCGGGGGTTGAGCAGTACTTC,CASSLVLAGVEQYF